This T cell receptor (beta chain) was recovered during a study of blood T cells in healthy people across ages. Using a J-beta primer mix together with a sample-barcoded 5' primer, a second PCR was run for 7 to 11 cycles. TCRdb called the 5' RACE reads again in MiXCR, with one record for every CDR3 protein. The sample contains some 710,000 distinct CDR3 sequences, about 42% of which appear only once. CDR1 and CDR2 (germline): GTSNPN, SVGIG (reference sequence). The CDR3 covers 14 residues. Trimming shortened V by 3 bases and J by 0 bases, and 11 bases separated the two germline ends. Sequencing was done on a sample of blood. The chain carries TRBV30 and TRBJ1-1; tentative D call: TRBD1 (6 bases). This sequence was found in a man older than 75 in good health. CDR3 protein: CAWRTGPVNTEAFF. The CDR3, as DNA: TGTGCCTGGAGAACAGGGCCCGTGAACACTGAAGCTTTCTTT.